The 3 T cell receptor beta chains below were found in one sample sequenced in a study of siplizumab effects on memory and regulatory T cells. The table came from immunoSEQ multiplex PCR; TCRdb's copy has only in-frame clones and leaves some out. The repertoire holds 90,000 to 150,000 clones, 90% to 95% seen once, with about 0.16% in the top ten. Sequencing was performed on non-Treg CD4+ T cells sorted from blood. The receptors shown here come from a human donor in good health.

This clone was observed a single time. This chain uses TRBV10-3 with TRBJ2-1, with D perhaps being TRBD1 or TRBD2 (5 bases each). The CDR3 covers 13 residues. The V end lost 7 bases, the J end lost 1 base, and 8 bases lay between the germline ends. Germline assignment: CDR1 ENHRY and CDR2 SYGVKD. The CDR3 protein is CAINGASYNEQFF. The DNA for the CDR3 is TGTGCCATCAACGGGGCTTCCTACAATGAGCAGTTCTTC.

The rearrangement joins TRBV25-1 to TRBJ1-1; D not certain. Trimming took 4 bases from V and 4 from J, leaving 13 bases between them. Germline CDR1 MGHDK, CDR2 SYGVNS. The CDR3 covers 14 residues. CDR3: CASSVTGKGTEAFF. The CDR3 nucleotides are TGTGCCAGCAGTGTAACCGGGAAGGGCACTGAAGCTTTCTTT.

For the CDR3, the DNA is TGTGCCAGCAGCCCCCGGGGGGCCATGAGTAGTGGCTACACCTTC. It specifies CASSPRGAMSSGYTF. The chain joins TRBV9 to TRBJ1-2; perhaps TRBD1 as D (6 bases). The V end was cut by 4 bases, the J end by 7 bases, with 20 bases between. Per germline, CDR1 SGDLS and CDR2 YYNGEE. CDR3 length equals 15 residues.